This passage covers 31 T cell receptor beta chains from one sample sequenced in a study of cytotoxic CD8 clonotypes in ibrutinib-treated CLL (dated by TCRdb to 2020 to 2022). The method behind the library was the immunoSEQ multiplex PCR assay. The table was pulled from immuneACCESS by TCRdb, which kept in-frame rearrangements only. Such tables lose some clones; where checked, under half of the loss comes from unresolved V genes, and the rest has no known cause. This sample lists tens of thousands of clones; around 75% were detected once. 4% to 5.5% of the sample rests with the top ten. The sample's time point label, in plain terms: eleven to twelve months on ibrutinib. This material consisted of PBMCs, taken after 12 months of ibrutinib treatment. Receptors were obtained from a human donor with chronic lymphocytic leukemia.

This clone turned up a few times. V gene TRBV10-3 combines with J gene TRBJ1-5, with a weak D call TRBD1 (5 bases). The CDR3 extends over 17 amino acids. Germline V CDR1 and CDR2: ENHRY, SYGVKD. V was shortened by 2 bases and J by 5 bases, with 19 bases between the two germline ends. The CDR3 DNA reads TGTGCCATCAGTGAGCCATCCCCGGGACCGGTTGATCAGCCCCAGCATTTT. Protein: CAISEPSPGPVDQPQHF.

V and J are TRBV18 and TRBJ1-1; no clear D gene. Germline CDR1 reads KGHSH; CDR2 reads LQKENI. V dropped 0 bases and J dropped 1 base, with 12 bases sitting between them. The CDR3 has 16 residues. The CDR3 nucleotides read TGTGCCAGCTCACCACCCGGCTTATCCCAGAACACTGAAGCTTTCTTT. Its protein is CASSPPGLSQNTEAFF.

This chain uses TRBV7-2 with TRBJ2-7; possible D gene TRBD2, 6 bases. V was clipped by 0 bases and J by 6 bases, with 18 bases between them. This CDR3 has 16 residues. Germline CDR1 and CDR2: SGHTA and FQGNSA. CDR3 coding DNA: TGTGCCAGCAGCTTAGCACCCATAGCGGCCCCCGGCGAGCAGTACTTC. Protein sequence: CASSLAPIAAPGEQYF.

The CDR3 loop is CASSQTGAGANVLTF. For the CDR3, the DNA is TGTGCCAGCAGCCAAACAGGGGCTGGGGCCAACGTCCTGACTTTC. The chain carries TRBV11-1 and TRBJ2-6; 7 bases match TRBD1. The CDR3 covers 15 residues. The germline gives CDR1 SGHAT, CDR2 FQDESV (reference sequence). After removal of 5 bases from V and 2 bases from J, the junction contained 3 bases not matched to a gene.

The J gene is TRBJ1-5, the V gene TRBV5-5; the D gene is possibly TRBD1 (5 bases). V lost 0 bases and J 6 bases, leaving 16 bases between the germline ends. Germline CDR1 and CDR2: SGHKS and YYEKEE (reference sequence). The CDR3 is made up of 16 amino acids. CDR3 amino acids: CASSLVFRMGVQPQHF. In DNA, the CDR3 is TGTGCCAGCAGCTTGGTCTTCCGGATGGGGGTTCAGCCCCAGCATTTT.

The chain carries TRBV10-3 and TRBJ1-1; maybe TRBD1 (6 bases). The CDR3 runs 16 residues. Trimming removed 4 bases at V and 1 base at J, with 16 bases between. The germline gives CDR1 ENHRY, CDR2 SYGVKD. The DNA of the CDR3 is TGTGCCATCAGTGGAAGTGGGCAGGGGACGAACACTGAAGCTTTCTTT. This sequence encodes CAISGSGQGTNTEAFF.

This clone appeared a few times. The J gene is TRBJ2-1, the V gene TRBV27; the D gene could be TRBD1 or TRBD2 (5 bases each). This CDR3 is built from 15 residues. Germline CDR1 MNHEY, CDR2 SMNVEV (reference sequence). Trimming took 5 bases from V and 10 from J, leaving 21 bases between them. CDR3 region: CASSRGSGAPGEQFF. The CDR3 nucleotides are TGTGCCAGCAGTAGGGGATCCGGGGCCCCCGGGGAGCAGTTCTTC.

This clone appeared a single time. The J gene is TRBJ2-7, the V gene TRBV6-6; no clear D gene. CDR3 length equals 13 residues. Germline V gives CDR1 MNHNY, CDR2 SVGAGI (reference sequence). The germline V and J ends were trimmed by 2 bases and 3 bases, with 8 bases remaining between them. CDR3 in DNA: TGTGCCAGCAGTTACCCACAAGACTACGAGCAGTACTTC. Amino acid sequence: CASSYPQDYEQYF.

The J gene is TRBJ2-1, the V gene TRBV5-1; TRBD1 or TRBD2 may be the D gene (5 bases each). Germline CDR1 and CDR2: SGHRS and YFSETQ. The CDR3 length is 15 residues. V was shortened by 2 bases and J by 0 bases, with 9 bases between the two germline ends. CDR3 amino acids: CASSFGGSSYNEQFF. CDR3 in DNA: TGCGCCAGCAGCTTTGGGGGAAGCTCCTACAATGAGCAGTTCTTC. The full variable domain, rest sourced from reference TRBV5-1 and TRBJ2-1, is KAGVTQTPRYLIKTRGQQVTLSCSPISGHRSVSWYQQTPGQGLQFLFEYFSETQRNKGNFPGRFSGRQFSNSRSEMNVSTLELGDSALYLCASSFGGSSYNEQFFGPGTRLTVL.

The rearrangement links TRBV29-1 to TRBJ1-2; D is uncertain. The CDR3 length is 16 residues. The germline CDR1 and CDR2 sequences are SQVTM and ANQGSEA. Trimming pared 5 bases from V and 8 bases from J, leaving 27 bases between. The CDR3 reads CSVFLQHRPPGRGYTF. The CDR3 nucleotides are TGCAGCGTTTTTCTACAGCACCGACCCCCCGGGCGAGGCTACACCTTC.

The chain combines TRBV4-3 with TRBJ1-2, with D perhaps matching TRBD1 (5 bases). Looked up from germline, CDR1 is LGHNA and CDR2 is YSLEER. V gave up 0 bases and J gave up 2 bases, with 13 bases separating them. The CDR3 runs to 16 residues. The CDR3 sequence: CASSQDGSGGNYGYTF. The CDR3, as DNA: TGCGCCAGCAGCCAAGACGGATCTGGGGGAAACTATGGCTACACCTTC.

The gene calls are TRBV28 and TRBJ2-4; D gene unclear. The CDR3 length is 14 residues. V was cut by 3 bases and J by 3 bases, with 9 bases left in between. Germline V lookup: CDR1 MDHEN, CDR2 SYDVKM. The CDR3 spells CASSFGQNKNIQYF. Written as DNA, the CDR3 is TGTGCCAGCAGTTTCGGGCAGAACAAAAACATTCAGTACTTC. The variable domain in full, completed from reference TRBV28 and TRBJ2-4, reads DVKVTQSSRYLVKRTGEKVFLECVQDMDHENMFWYRQDPGLGLRLIYFSYDVKMKEKGDIPEGYSVSREKKERFSLILESASTNQTSMYLCASSFGQNKNIQYFGAGTRLSVL.

The CDR3 spells CASSEWGQNIQYF. The CDR3 coding sequence is TGTGCCAGCAGTGAATGGGGCCAAAACATTCAGTACTTC. The chain links TRBV2 to TRBJ2-4, with D possibly being TRBD1 (5 bases). Germline CDR1 reads SNHLY; CDR2 reads FYNNEI. Trimming cost V 2 bases and J 5 bases, with 7 bases left between them. The length of the CDR3 is 13 residues.

For this clone: One end of the junction varies from germline; a read error may be responsible. V is TRBV5-8 and J is TRBJ2-7, with 13 bases aligning to TRBD2. Germline assignment: CDR1 SGHTS and CDR2 YDEGEE. The CDR3 totals 15 residues. The CDR3, as DNA: TGTGCCAGAAGCTCGGGACTAGCGGGACTCAACGAGCAGTACTTC. As protein: CARSSGLAGLNEQYF.

The chain uses TRBV14 and TRBJ2-3; D remains unclear. V lost 2 bases and J 4 bases, leaving 13 bases between the germline ends. The CDR3 has 15 residues. Germline loops: CDR1 SGHDN, CDR2 FVKESK. This chain's CDR3 is CASSQSLSLPDTQYF. The CDR3 nucleotides are TGTGCCAGCAGCCAATCTCTGTCCCTCCCAGATACGCAGTATTTT.

The chain has TRBV10-3 and TRBJ2-7, with 9 bases matching TRBD1. The germline V gene has CDR1 ENHRY and CDR2 SYGVKD. This CDR3 contains 15 residues. V shed 2 bases, J shed 7 bases, and the junction held 9 bases outside the gene matches. CDR3 loop: CAISEGGDRVQEQYF. DNA of the CDR3: TGTGCCATCAGTGAGGGTGGGGACAGGGTTCAGGAGCAGTACTTC.

The chain joins TRBV5-1 to TRBJ2-2; D may match TRBD1 or TRBD2 (5 bases each). The CDR3 runs to 14 residues. Germline V gene sequence: CDR1 SGHRS, CDR2 YFSETQ. V dropped 5 bases and J dropped 5 bases, with 13 bases sitting between them. The CDR3 here is CASRRGSGTGELFF. DNA for the CDR3: TGCGCCAGCAGGAGGGGCTCGGGAACCGGGGAGCTGTTTTTT. The entire variable domain, with the rest obtained from reference TRBV5-1 and TRBJ2-2, is as follows: KAGVTQTPRYLIKTRGQQVTLSCSPISGHRSVSWYQQTPGQGLQFLFEYFSETQRNKGNFPGRFSGRQFSNSRSEMNVSTLELGDSALYLCASRRGSGTGELFFGEGSRLTVL.

Only a few counts were recorded for this clone. V and J are TRBV5-4 and TRBJ2-3; TRBD2 matches 13 bases. This CDR3 is built from 18 residues. V lost 2 bases, J lost 0 bases, and 6 bases stayed unmatched. CDR1 and CDR2 (germline): SGHNT, YYREEE (reference sequence). CDR3 DNA sequence: TGTGCCAGCAGCTTATTGGGACTAGCGGGGACTAGCACAGATACGCAGTATTTT. This gives the protein CASSLLGLAGTSTDTQYF. Together with reference TRBV5-4 and TRBJ2-3, the CDR3 gives the full variable domain: ETGVTQSPTHLIKTRGQQVTLRCSSQSGHNTVSWYQQALGQGPQFIFQYYREEENGRGNFPPRFSGLQFPNYSSELNVNALELDDSALYLCASSLLGLAGTSTDTQYFGPGTRLTVL.

The gene calls are TRBV28 and TRBJ1-1; 8 bases are a match to TRBD1. The CDR3 sequence is 13 residues long. The trim removed 11 bases at V and 8 bases at J, leaving 13 bases unmatched. The germline V gene has CDR1 MDHEN and CDR2 SYDVKM. The CDR3 reads CACGGQAWGEAFF. In nucleotides, the CDR3 is TGTGCCTGCGGGGGACAGGCATGGGGCGAAGCTTTCTTT.

This clone has only a few counts. The CDR3 protein is CASSPGGAHNQPQHF. As DNA, the CDR3 is TGTGCCAGCAGCCCCGGGGGGGCCCACAATCAGCCCCAGCATTTT. The V gene is TRBV6-5, the J gene TRBJ1-5; D may be TRBD1 (6 bases). The CDR3 consists of 15 residues. The V end was cut by 6 bases, the J end by 3 bases, with 15 bases between. Germline CDR1 reads MNHEY; CDR2 reads SVGAGI.

The chain employs TRBV7-2 and TRBJ2-1, with 7 bases that match TRBD1. This CDR3 has 15 amino acids. Germline V lookup: CDR1 SGHTA, CDR2 FQGNSA. The V and J ends lost 5 bases and 9 bases, in that order; junction bases with no gene match: 13. CDR3 residues: CASSHRRAQGVEQFF. The CDR3 DNA reads TGTGCCAGCAGCCACCGGCGGGCGCAGGGGGTTGAGCAGTTCTTC. Full variable domain (missing parts from reference TRBV7-2 and TRBJ2-1): GAGVSQSPSNKVTEKGKDVELRCDPISGHTALYWYRQSLGQGLEFLIYFQGNSAPDKSGLPSDRFSAERTGGSVSTLTIQRTQQEDSAVYLCASSHRRAQGVEQFFGPGTRLTVL.

The chain carries TRBV19 and TRBJ2-7; 9 bases fit TRBD1. From germline, CDR1 is LNHDA and CDR2 SQIVND (reference sequence). V dropped 6 bases and J dropped 2; count of bases not matched to a gene: 5. This CDR3 spans 14 amino acids. In DNA, the CDR3 is TGTGCCAGTAGACCGGGACAGGGCCCCTACGAGCAGTACTTC. This gives the protein CASRPGQGPYEQYF. Variable domain in full (rest from reference TRBV19 and TRBJ2-7): DGGITQSPKYLFRKEGQNVTLSCEQNLNHDAMYWYRQDPGQGLRLIYYSQIVNDFQKGDIAEGYSVSREKKESFPLTVTSAQKNPTAFYLCASRPGQGPYEQYFGPGTRLTVT.

The chain uses TRBV7-9 and TRBJ2-7; D gene uncertain. The CDR3 totals 14 residues. Trimming shortened V by 4 bases and J by 9 bases, and 19 bases separated the two germline ends. The germline gives CDR1 SEHNR, CDR2 FQNEAQ (reference sequence). In DNA form, the CDR3 reads TGTGCCAGCAGCTCCATGGGCCGGCGAGACGGGCAGTACTTC. Amino acid sequence: CASSSMGRRDGQYF.

The chain has TRBV7-8 and TRBJ1-4; tentatively, D is TRBD1 (5 bases). Trimming stripped 2 bases from V and 7 bases from J, with 5 bases between. In germline, CDR1 is SGHVS, CDR2 FQNEAQ. The CDR3 is 12 amino acids. The CDR3 region has the DNA TGTGCCAGCAGCTTAACAGGTGAAAAACTGTTTTTT. It translates to CASSLTGEKLFF.

The CDR3 nucleotides are TGTGCCAGCATTGGAGGGCCCCACTCTGGAAACACCATATATTTT. Encoded protein: CASIGGPHSGNTIYF. The chain is built from TRBV28 and TRBJ1-3; D ambiguous. The ends were cut back, 7 bases at V and 0 bases at J, with 13 bases in the middle. The length of the CDR3 is 15 residues. CDR1 MDHEN and CDR2 SYDVKM come from the germline V gene. The whole variable domain, remainder taken from reference TRBV28 and TRBJ1-3, is DVKVTQSSRYLVKRTGEKVFLECVQDMDHENMFWYRQDPGLGLRLIYFSYDVKMKEKGDIPEGYSVSREKKERFSLILESASTNQTSMYLCASIGGPHSGNTIYFGEGSWLTVV.

V gene TRBV30 combines with J gene TRBJ2-2, with 7 bases fitting TRBD1. Per germline, CDR1 GTSNPN and CDR2 SVGIG (reference sequence). The length of the CDR3 is 12 residues. DNA for the CDR3: TGTGTGACAGGGTTGTACACCGGGGAGCTGTTTTTT. As protein: CVTGLYTGELFF.

This chain links TRBV7-2 with TRBJ2-1; 9 nucleotides agree with TRBD1. The junction had 6 bases not matched to a gene; V was cut back by 0 bases and J by 6 bases. CDR3 size: 16 residues. The germline V gene encodes CDR1 SGHTA and CDR2 FQGNSA. This CDR3 reads CASSLATGGRINEQFF. The CDR3 DNA follows: TGTGCCAGCAGCTTAGCCACAGGGGGCCGGATCAATGAGCAGTTCTTC.

The J gene is TRBJ1-4, the V gene TRBV7-6; maybe TRBD1 (5 bases). There are 15 residues in the CDR3. V lost 7 bases and J lost 5, with 17 bases in between. Germline CDR1 and CDR2: SGHVS and FNYEAQ. The DNA of the CDR3 is TGTGCCAGCACCCCCGGGGGGGTCTCAAATGAAAAACTGTTTTTT. Its translation: CASTPGGVSNEKLFF.

This chain uses TRBV19 with TRBJ1-2; tentatively, D is TRBD1 (6 bases). Trimming cost V 3 bases and J 8 bases, with 31 bases left between them. CDR1 is LNHDA and CDR2 is SQIVND in the germline V gene (reference sequence). The length of the CDR3 is 19 residues. CDR3 sequence (DNA): TGTGCCAGTAGTATTCGTTTGTGGGGACCGACAGGTGGAATTGGGGGCTACACCTTC. This gives the protein CASSIRLWGPTGGIGGYTF.

The chain has TRBV5-1 and TRBJ2-7; D is perhaps TRBD2 (5 bases). Trimming removed 1 base at V and 3 bases at J, with 8 bases between. Germline V gene data show CDR1 as SGHRS and CDR2 as YFSETQ. The CDR3 extends over 13 amino acids. The CDR3 coding sequence is TGCGCCAGCAGCTTGCGGGGTGACTACGAGCAGTACTTC. It encodes CASSLRGDYEQYF. The variable domain in full, with the rest retrieved from reference TRBV5-1 and TRBJ2-7, is KAGVTQTPRYLIKTRGQQVTLSCSPISGHRSVSWYQQTPGQGLQFLFEYFSETQRNKGNFPGRFSGRQFSNSRSEMNVSTLELGDSALYLCASSLRGDYEQYFGPGTRLTVT.

The V and J genes are TRBV28 and TRBJ2-3; possibly TRBD2 for D (6 bases). This CDR3 has 15 residues. V lost 5 bases, J lost 4 bases, and 16 bases lay in between. Germline loops: CDR1 MDHEN, CDR2 SYDVKM. The CDR3 region has the DNA TGTGCCAGCAGTCCCGTCCTGGGACTTTCAGATACGCAGTATTTT. Translating it yields CASSPVLGLSDTQYF.